Following are 8 T cell receptor beta chains from one sample sequenced in a study of cytomegalovirus exposure and HLA in healthy donors. Researchers ran the PCR with 60 Vbeta and 13 Jbeta primers. Assay: immunoSEQ multiplex PCR; the TCRdb copy retains only in-frame clones and omits some. The repertoire has tens of thousands of clones, around three quarters of them found once; the top ten carry almost 4.5%. The sample taken for sequencing was PBMCs. These TCRs come from a man aged 35-49 years in good health and CMV-seronegative.

This chain joins TRBV29-1 and TRBJ2-5; maybe TRBD1 (6 bases). This CDR3 is built from 14 residues. Trimming cost V 3 bases and J 2 bases, with 13 bases left between them. Per germline, CDR1 SQVTM and CDR2 ANQGSEA. The CDR3 here is CSVDRDISQETQYF. The CDR3 coding sequence is TGCAGCGTTGATAGGGACATTTCACAAGAGACCCAGTACTTC.

This clone was recorded a few times. The CDR3: CASSQHRGVYEQYF. The CDR3 DNA reads TGTGCCAGCAGCCAGCACAGGGGAGTATACGAGCAGTACTTC. This chain connects TRBV7-2 to TRBJ2-7; the match to TRBD1 covers 7 bases. The CDR3 is 14 residues long. V shed 5 bases and J 4 bases; nucleotides not matched to a gene: 8. Looked up from germline, CDR1 is SGHTA and CDR2 is FQGNSA.

The chain joins TRBV30 to TRBJ2-3; 8 positions agree with TRBD1. Germline lookup yields CDR1 GTSNPN and CDR2 SVGIG (reference sequence). The CDR3 is 15 residues long. V trimming: 4 bases; J trimming: 1 base; junction bases outside the gene matches: 7. CDR3 residues: CAWTVAGGGTDTQYF. The CDR3 bases are TGTGCCTGGACCGTGGCAGGGGGCGGCACAGATACGCAGTATTTT.

CDR3: CASSRDRVSGELFF. CDR3 in DNA: TGTGCCAGCAGCCGGGACAGGGTTTCCGGGGAGCTGTTTTTT. The chain carries TRBV7-8 and TRBJ2-2; 9 bases agree with TRBD1. With V trimmed by 5 bases and J by 6 bases, 4 bases remained unmatched. The CDR3 contains 14 residues. Germline V lookup: CDR1 SGHVS, CDR2 FQNEAQ.

The chain is built from TRBV5-4 and TRBJ1-2; 7 nucleotides match TRBD1. V lost 3 bases, J lost 6 bases, and 8 bases stayed unmatched. The CDR3 extends over 14 amino acids. Germline lookup yields CDR1 SGHNT and CDR2 YYREEE (reference sequence). The CDR3 sequence is CASSSRQGGDGYTF. For the CDR3, the DNA is TGTGCCAGCAGCTCAAGACAGGGTGGAGATGGCTACACCTTC.

J is TRBJ2-7 and V is TRBV14; D is perhaps TRBD2 (5 bases). V gave up 6 bases and J gave up 6 bases, with 18 bases separating them. This CDR3 comprises 14 residues. Germline-derived CDR1 and CDR2 are SGHDN and FVKESK. CDR3 DNA sequence: TGTGCCAGCAGTAAGACGTCCGGGGTTGGCGAGCAGTACTTC. Its protein is CASSKTSGVGEQYF.

The chain is built from TRBV11-3 and TRBJ2-7; 9 bases match TRBD2. The CDR3 contains 16 residues. Germline lookup yields CDR1 SGHNT and CDR2 YENEEA. The V segment lost 7 bases and the J segment 1 base; nucleotides outside the gene matches: 11. The DNA for the CDR3 is TGTGCCAGCATCACAGACCTTAGCGGGAGTTCCTACGAGCAGTACTTC. It is translated as CASITDLSGSSYEQYF.

The chain has TRBV9 and TRBJ1-3; 7 bases line up with TRBD1. Looked up from germline, CDR1 is SGDLS and CDR2 is YYNGEE. The CDR3 runs 14 residues. Trimming cost V 4 bases and J 4 bases; bases outside gene matches: 5. The CDR3, as DNA: TGTGCCAGCAGCTTAACAGGGGTCGGAAACACCATATATTTT. Protein sequence: CASSLTGVGNTIYF.